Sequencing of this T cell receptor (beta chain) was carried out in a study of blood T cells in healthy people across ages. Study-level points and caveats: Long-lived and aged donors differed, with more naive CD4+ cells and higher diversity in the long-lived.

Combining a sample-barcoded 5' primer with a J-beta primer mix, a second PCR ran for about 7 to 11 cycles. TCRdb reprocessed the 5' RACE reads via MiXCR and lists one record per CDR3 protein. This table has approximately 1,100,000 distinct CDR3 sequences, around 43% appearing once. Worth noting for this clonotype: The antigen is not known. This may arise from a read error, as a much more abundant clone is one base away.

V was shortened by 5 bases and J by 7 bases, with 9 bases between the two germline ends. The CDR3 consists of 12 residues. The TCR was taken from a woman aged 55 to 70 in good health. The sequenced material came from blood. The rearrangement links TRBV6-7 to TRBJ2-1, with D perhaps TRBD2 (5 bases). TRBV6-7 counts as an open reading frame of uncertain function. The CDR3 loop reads CASSDEGNEQFF. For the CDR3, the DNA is TGTGCCAGCAGTGACGAGGGAAATGAGCAGTTCTTC.